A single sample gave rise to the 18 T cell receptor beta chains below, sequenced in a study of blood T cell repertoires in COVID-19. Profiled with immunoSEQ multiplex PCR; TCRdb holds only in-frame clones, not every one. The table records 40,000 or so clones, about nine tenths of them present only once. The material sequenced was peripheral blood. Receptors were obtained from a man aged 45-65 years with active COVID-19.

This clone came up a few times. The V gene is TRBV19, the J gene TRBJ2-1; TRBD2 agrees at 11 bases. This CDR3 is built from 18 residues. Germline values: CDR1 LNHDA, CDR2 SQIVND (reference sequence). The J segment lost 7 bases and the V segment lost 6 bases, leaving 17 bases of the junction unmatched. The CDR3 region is CASSVSLLLAGEGNEQFF. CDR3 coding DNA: TGTGCCAGTAGCGTCTCCCTCCTACTAGCGGGAGAGGGTAATGAGCAGTTCTTC.

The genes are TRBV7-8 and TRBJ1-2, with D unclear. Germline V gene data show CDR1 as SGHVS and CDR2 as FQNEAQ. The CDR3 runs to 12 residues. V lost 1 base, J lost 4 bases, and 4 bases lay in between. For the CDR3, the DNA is TGTGCCAGCAGCTTAGTTAGCTATGGCTACACCTTC. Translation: CASSLVSYGYTF. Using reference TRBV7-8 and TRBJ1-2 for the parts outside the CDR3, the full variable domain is GAGVSQSPRYKVAKRGQDVALRCDPISGHVSLFWYQQALGQGPEFLTYFQNEAQLDKSGLPSDRFFAERPEGSVSTLKIQRTQQEDSAVYLCASSLVSYGYTFGSGTRLTVV.

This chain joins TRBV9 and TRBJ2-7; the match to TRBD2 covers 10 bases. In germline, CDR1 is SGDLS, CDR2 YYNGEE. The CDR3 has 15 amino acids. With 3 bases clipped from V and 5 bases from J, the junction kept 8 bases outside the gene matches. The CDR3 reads CASSGGTSEYHEQYF. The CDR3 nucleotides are TGTGCCAGCAGCGGCGGGACTAGCGAATACCACGAGCAGTACTTC.

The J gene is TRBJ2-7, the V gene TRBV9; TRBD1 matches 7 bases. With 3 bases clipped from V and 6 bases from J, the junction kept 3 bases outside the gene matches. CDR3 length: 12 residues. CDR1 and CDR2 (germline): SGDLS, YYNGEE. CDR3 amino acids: CASSATGLEQYF. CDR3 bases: TGTGCCAGCAGCGCGACAGGGCTCGAGCAGTACTTC.

This CDR3 reads CASSFGVRGDNSPLHF. The CDR3, as DNA: TGTGCCAGCAGTTTCGGAGTAAGAGGAGATAATTCACCCCTCCACTTT. The genes are TRBV6-6 and TRBJ1-6; no clear D. Per germline, CDR1 MNHNY and CDR2 SVGAGI (reference sequence). V was pared by 4 bases and J by 5 bases, with 15 bases between. There are 16 residues in the CDR3.

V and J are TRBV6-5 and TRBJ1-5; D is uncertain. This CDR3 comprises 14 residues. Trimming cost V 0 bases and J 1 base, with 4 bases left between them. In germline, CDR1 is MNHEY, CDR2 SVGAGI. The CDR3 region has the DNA TGTGCCAGCAGTTACTCGAGCAGCAATCAGCCCCAGCATTTT. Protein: CASSYSSSNQPQHF.

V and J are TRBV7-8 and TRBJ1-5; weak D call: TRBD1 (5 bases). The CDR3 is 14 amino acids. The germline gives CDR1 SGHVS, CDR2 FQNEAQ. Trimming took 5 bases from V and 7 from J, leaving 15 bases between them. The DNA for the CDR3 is TGTGCCAGCAGCCTCGGGGCACGGGGGCAGCCCCAGCATTTT. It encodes CASSLGARGQPQHF.

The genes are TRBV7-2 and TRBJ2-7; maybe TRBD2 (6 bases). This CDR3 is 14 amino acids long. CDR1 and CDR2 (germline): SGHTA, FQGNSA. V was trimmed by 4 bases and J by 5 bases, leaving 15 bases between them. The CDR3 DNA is TGTGCCAGCAGCTCGCGGGGCCCTAGGGACGAGCAGTACTTC. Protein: CASSSRGPRDEQYF.

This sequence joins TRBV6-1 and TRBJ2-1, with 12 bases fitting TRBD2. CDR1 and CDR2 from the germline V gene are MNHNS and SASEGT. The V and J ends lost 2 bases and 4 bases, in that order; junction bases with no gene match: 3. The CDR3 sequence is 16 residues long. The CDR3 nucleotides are TGTGCCAGCAGTGAACTAGCGGGAGGGCTATACAATGAGCAGTTCTTC. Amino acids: CASSELAGGLYNEQFF.

The CDR3 DNA reads as TGCAGCGTTTGGGACAGGGGTTTCACAGATACGCAGTATTTT. Translating it yields CSVWDRGFTDTQYF. The chain uses TRBV29-1 and TRBJ2-3, with 10 bases identical to TRBD1. In germline, CDR1 is SQVTM, CDR2 ANQGSEA. The CDR3 contains 14 residues. J was trimmed by 2 bases and V by 5 bases; bases with no gene match: 4.

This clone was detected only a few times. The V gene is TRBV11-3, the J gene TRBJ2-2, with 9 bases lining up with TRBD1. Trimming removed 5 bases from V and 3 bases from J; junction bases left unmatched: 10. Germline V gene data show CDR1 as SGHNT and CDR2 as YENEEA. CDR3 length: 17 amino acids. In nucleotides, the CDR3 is TGTGCCAGCAGCGTCAGGGCCGGGACAGGGCACACCGGGGAGCTGTTTTTT. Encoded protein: CASSVRAGTGHTGELFF.

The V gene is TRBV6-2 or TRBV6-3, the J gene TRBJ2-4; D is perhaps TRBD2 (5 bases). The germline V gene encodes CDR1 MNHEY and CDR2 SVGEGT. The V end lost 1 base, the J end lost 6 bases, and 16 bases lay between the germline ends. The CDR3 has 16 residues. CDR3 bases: TGTGCCAGCAGTTACTATGTCAGAGCGGCAAGAAACATTCAGTACTTC. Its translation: CASSYYVRAARNIQYF.

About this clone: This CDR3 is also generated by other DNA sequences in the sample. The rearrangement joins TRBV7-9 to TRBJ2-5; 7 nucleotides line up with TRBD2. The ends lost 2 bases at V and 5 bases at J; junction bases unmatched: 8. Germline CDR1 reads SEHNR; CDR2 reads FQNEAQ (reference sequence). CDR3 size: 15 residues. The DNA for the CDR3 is TGTGCCAGCAGCTTAACTAGCGCTGGTGGGGAGACCCAGTACTTC. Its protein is CASSLTSAGGETQYF.

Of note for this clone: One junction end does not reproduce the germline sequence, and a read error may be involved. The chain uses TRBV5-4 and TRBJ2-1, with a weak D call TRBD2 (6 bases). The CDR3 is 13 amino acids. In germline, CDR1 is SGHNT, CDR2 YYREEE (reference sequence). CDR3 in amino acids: CASTLTGVDEQFF. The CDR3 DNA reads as TGTGCCAGCACCTTGACGGGGGTCGATGAGCAGTTCTTC.

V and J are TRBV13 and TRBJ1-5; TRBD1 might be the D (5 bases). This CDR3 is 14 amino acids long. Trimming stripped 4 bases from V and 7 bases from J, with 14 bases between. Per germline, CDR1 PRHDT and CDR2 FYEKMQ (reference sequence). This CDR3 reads CASSSGALGQPQHF. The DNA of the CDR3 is TGTGCCAGCAGCTCTGGGGCTTTAGGACAGCCCCAGCATTTT.

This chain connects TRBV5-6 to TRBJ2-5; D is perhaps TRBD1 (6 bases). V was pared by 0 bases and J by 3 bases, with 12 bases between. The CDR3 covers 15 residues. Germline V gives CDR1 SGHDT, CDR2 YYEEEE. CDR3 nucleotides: TGTGCCAGCAGCTTGGATTTGGCAGGGGAAGAGACCCAGTACTTC. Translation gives CASSLDLAGEETQYF. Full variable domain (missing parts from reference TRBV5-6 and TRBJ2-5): DAGVTQSPTHLIKTRGQQVTLRCSPKSGHDTVSWYQQALGQGPQFIFQYYEEEERQRGNFPDRFSGHQFPNYSSELNVNALLLGDSALYLCASSLDLAGEETQYFGPGTRLLVL.

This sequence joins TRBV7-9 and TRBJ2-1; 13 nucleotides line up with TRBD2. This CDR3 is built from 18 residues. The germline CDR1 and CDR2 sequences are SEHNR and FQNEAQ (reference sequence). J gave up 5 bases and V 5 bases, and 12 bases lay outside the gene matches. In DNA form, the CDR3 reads TGTGCCAGCAGCCCGAGCCCCATACTAGCGGGAGGGAACAATGAGCAGTTCTTC. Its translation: CASSPSPILAGGNNEQFF.

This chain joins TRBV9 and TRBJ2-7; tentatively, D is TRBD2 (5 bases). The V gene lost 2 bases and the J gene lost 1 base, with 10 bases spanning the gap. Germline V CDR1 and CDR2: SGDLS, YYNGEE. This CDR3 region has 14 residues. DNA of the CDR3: TGTGCCAGCAGCGTGGGCGGGCGGTCCTACGAGCAGTACTTC. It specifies CASSVGGRSYEQYF.